This entry lists 14 T cell receptor beta chains sequenced from one sample in a study of blood T cells in healthy people across ages (dated by TCRdb to about 2015). The library was prepared using 5' RACE. The sequencer was an Illumina HiSeq 2500. A second PCR of about 6 to 12 cycles was run with a J-beta primer mix and a sample-barcoded 5' primer. The raw public data were reprocessed by TCRdb itself: fastp quality trimming at Q25, MiXCR clonotype calling, in-frame beta chains only. Rows merge per CDR3 protein into single entries with the most common DNA and genes. The sample contains about 840,000 distinct CDR3 sequences, about 29% of them found a single time. The top ten hold 10% of the sample. These data were also reused for a study on T cells of mothers and their children.

The sample comprised blood. These receptors originate from a woman aged 40-49 years in good health.

This chain connects TRBV6-2 or TRBV6-3 to TRBJ2-1; D is possibly TRBD1 or TRBD2 (5 bases each). CDR3 length: 16 amino acids. CDR1 is MNHEY, CDR2 SVGEGT, per germline. The germline V and J ends were trimmed by 0 bases and 6 bases, with 15 bases remaining between them. The CDR3 DNA is TGTGCCAGCAGTTACTCTGGGACGCTCCTGTTCAATGAGCAGTTCTTC. Its protein product is CASSYSGTLLFNEQFF.

The table lists this clonotype with a few counts. This CDR3 is CASRPTGISTQMAFF. The CDR3 coding sequence is TGTGCCAGCAGGCCTACAGGGATATCTACCCAGATGGCTTTCTTT. The chain uses TRBV12-3 or TRBV12-4 and TRBJ1-1; D might be TRBD1 (6 bases). This CDR3 spans 15 amino acids. V lost 6 bases to trimming and J lost 11 bases, with 25 bases between them.

This clonotype occurred a few times. This sequence joins TRBV9 and TRBJ2-1; D is possibly TRBD2 (6 bases). CDR3 length: 15 amino acids. Trimming cost V 2 bases and J 6 bases, with 15 bases left between them. CDR1 and CDR2 from the germline V gene are SGDLS and YYNGEE. CDR3 protein: CASSVHSGERNEQFF. The DNA for the CDR3 is TGTGCCAGCAGCGTCCACTCGGGGGAGCGCAATGAGCAGTTCTTC. Drawing the rest from reference TRBV9 and TRBJ2-1, the complete variable domain is DSGVTQTPKHLITATGQRVTLRCSPRSGDLSVYWYQQSLDQGLQFLIQYYNGEERAKGNILERFSAQQFPDLHSELNLSSLELGDSALYFCASSVHSGERNEQFFGPGTRLTVL.

Worth noting for this clonotype: This may come from a read error, since a much larger clone is one base off. The J gene is TRBJ2-3, the V gene TRBV28, with D maybe TRBD2 (6 bases). The V gene's germline CDR1 is MDHEN and CDR2 SYDVKM. Deletions cut 2 bases from V and 2 bases from J, with 14 bases between. The CDR3 is 16 amino acids. The CDR3 loop reads CASSLIWRGNTDTQYF. CDR3 bases: TGTGCCAGCAGTTTAATATGGCGGGGAAACACAGATACGCAGTATTTT.

As to this clonotype: At one end the junction does not follow the germline gene, possibly because of a read error. The rearrangement uses TRBV5-1 and TRBJ2-4; D is perhaps TRBD2 (6 bases). CDR3 size: 16 residues. The germline CDR1 and CDR2 sequences are SGHRS and YFSETQ. The CDR3 coding sequence is TGCGCCAGCAACTTGGAGCAGGGAGGACCCAAAAACATTCAGTACTTC. Encoded protein: CASNLEQGGPKNIQYF.

Ten or more counts support this clonotype. The chain uses TRBV9 and TRBJ2-3; D is ambiguous. The V end lost 1 base, the J end lost 6 bases, and 15 bases lay between the germline ends. CDR3 length: 15 amino acids. Germline V lookup: CDR1 SGDLS, CDR2 YYNGEE. As DNA, the CDR3 is TGTGCCAGCAGCGTACCCAGTTTATCCTTGGATACGCAGTATTTT. Amino acid sequence: CASSVPSLSLDTQYF.

This clonotype was observed a handful of times. The V gene is TRBV5-5, the J gene TRBJ1-1, with TRBD1 identical over 7 bases. Germline V gene sequence: CDR1 SGHKS, CDR2 YYEKEE (reference sequence). There are 16 residues in the CDR3. V gave up 3 bases and J gave up 5 bases; unmatched junction bases: 13. The chain's CDR3 is CASSSILQGRGTEAFF. DNA for the CDR3: TGTGCCAGCAGCTCTATTCTACAGGGGAGAGGGACTGAAGCTTTCTTT. The whole variable domain, remainder taken from reference TRBV5-5 and TRBJ1-1, is DAGVTQSPTHLIKTRGQQVTLRCSPISGHKSVSWYQQVLGQGPQFIFQYYEKEERGRGNFPDRFSARQFPNYSSELNVNALLLGDSALYLCASSSILQGRGTEAFFGQGTRLTVV.

The V and J genes are TRBV9 and TRBJ2-1, with TRBD1 identical over 12 bases. V trimming: 0 bases; J trimming: 8 bases; junction bases outside the gene matches: 3. Germline CDR1 SGDLS, CDR2 YYNGEE. The CDR3 sequence is 15 residues long. CDR3 in amino acids: CASSVGGTGGHEQFF. The CDR3, as DNA: TGTGCCAGCAGCGTAGGGGGGACAGGGGGCCATGAGCAGTTCTTC.

This clonotype was found many times. The V call is TRBV29-1, the J call TRBJ2-3; no reliable D call. Per the germline V gene, CDR1 is SQVTM and CDR2 is ANQGSEA. This CDR3 region has 15 residues. Trimming pared 6 bases from V and 4 bases from J, leaving 20 bases between. The CDR3, as DNA: TGCAGCGTACCAACGTCAACTCAAACCGCAGATACGCAGTATTTT. This encodes CSVPTSTQTADTQYF.

Remarks on this clonotype: The junction shows a germline mismatch at one end, possibly a read error. The chain employs TRBV7-8 and TRBJ2-5, with 9 bases aligning to TRBD1. This CDR3 is 16 amino acids long. Looked up from germline, CDR1 is SGHVS and CDR2 is FQNEAQ. DNA of the CDR3: TGTGTCAGCAGCTCAAACCCGACAGGGGGCCAAGAGACCCAGTACTTC. This codes for CVSSSNPTGGQETQYF. Full variable domain (outside the CDR3, taken from reference TRBV7-8 and TRBJ2-5): GAGVSQSPRYKVAKRGQDVALRCDPISGHVSLFWYQQALGQGPEFLTYFQNEAQLDKSGLPSDRFFAERPEGSVSTLKIQRTQQEDSAVYLCVSSSNPTGGQETQYFGPGTRLLVL.

The V gene is TRBV4-1, the J gene TRBJ2-3; D is undetermined. V lost 4 bases, J lost 0 bases, and 14 bases lay in between. The CDR3 totals 16 residues. Germline loops: CDR1 MGHRA, CDR2 YSYEKL. The CDR3 sequence is CASSLPDWGSTDTQYF. The CDR3 coding sequence is TGCGCCAGCAGCCTTCCGGATTGGGGTAGCACAGATACGCAGTATTTT.

As regards this clonotype: A single base separates this from a much larger clone, so it may be a read error. The chain employs TRBV7-6 and TRBJ1-6; the match to TRBD1 covers 8 bases. The length of the CDR3 is 14 residues. CDR1 is SGHVS and CDR2 is FNYEAQ in the germline V gene. The trim removed 7 bases at V and 5 bases at J, leaving 4 bases unmatched. The CDR3 loop reads CASNSDRDNSPLHF. The DNA for the CDR3 is TGTGCCAGCAACTCGGACAGGGATAATTCACCCCTCCACTTT.

The sample holds many counts of this clonotype. The rearrangement links TRBV7-9 to TRBJ1-2; no reliable D call. Germline CDR1 reads SEHNR; CDR2 reads FQNEAQ (reference sequence). The CDR3 extends over 16 amino acids. V was clipped by 1 base and J by 4 bases, with 16 bases between them. The chain's CDR3 is CASSLGREGSLYGYTF. Written as DNA, the CDR3 is TGTGCCAGCAGCTTAGGTAGAGAGGGATCACTCTATGGCTACACCTTC.

This clonotype was counted only a few times. V usage is TRBV9 and J usage is TRBJ1-2, with D hard to call. Per germline, CDR1 SGDLS and CDR2 YYNGEE. Trimming removed 4 bases from V and 3 bases from J, with 22 bases in between. The CDR3 covers 17 residues. The CDR3 bases are TGTGCCAGCAGCTTGAGTGTAGGCCCTCTAGGAGACTATGGCTACACCTTC. Its protein product is CASSLSVGPLGDYGYTF. The full variable domain, rest sourced from reference TRBV9 and TRBJ1-2, is DSGVTQTPKHLITATGQRVTLRCSPRSGDLSVYWYQQSLDQGLQFLIQYYNGEERAKGNILERFSAQQFPDLHSELNLSSLELGDSALYFCASSLSVGPLGDYGYTFGSGTRLTVV.